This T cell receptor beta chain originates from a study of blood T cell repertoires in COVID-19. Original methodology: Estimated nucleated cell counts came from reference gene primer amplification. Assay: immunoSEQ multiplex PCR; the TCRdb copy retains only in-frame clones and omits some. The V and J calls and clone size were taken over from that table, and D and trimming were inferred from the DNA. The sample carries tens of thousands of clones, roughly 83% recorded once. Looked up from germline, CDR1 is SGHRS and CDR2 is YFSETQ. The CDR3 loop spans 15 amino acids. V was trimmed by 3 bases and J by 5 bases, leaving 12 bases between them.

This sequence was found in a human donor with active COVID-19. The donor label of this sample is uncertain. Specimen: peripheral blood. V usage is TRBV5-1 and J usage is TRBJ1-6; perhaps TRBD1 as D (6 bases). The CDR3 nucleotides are TGCGCCAGCAGCTCGTCGACAGGTGATAATTCACCCCTCCACTTT. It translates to CASSSSTGDNSPLHF.